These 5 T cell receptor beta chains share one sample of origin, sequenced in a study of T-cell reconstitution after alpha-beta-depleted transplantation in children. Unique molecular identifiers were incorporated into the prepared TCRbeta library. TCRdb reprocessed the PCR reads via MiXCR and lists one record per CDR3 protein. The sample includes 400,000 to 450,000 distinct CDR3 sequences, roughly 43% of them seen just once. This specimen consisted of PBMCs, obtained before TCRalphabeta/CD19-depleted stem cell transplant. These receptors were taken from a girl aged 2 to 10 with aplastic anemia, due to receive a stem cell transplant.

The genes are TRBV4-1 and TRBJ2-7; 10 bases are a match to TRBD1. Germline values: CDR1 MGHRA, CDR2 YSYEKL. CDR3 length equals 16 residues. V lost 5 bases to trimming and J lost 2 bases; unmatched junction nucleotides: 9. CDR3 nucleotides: TGCGCCAGCAGCGTGATCCCGGGACAGGGGCCCTACGAGCAGTACTTC. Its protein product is CASSVIPGQGPYEQYF.

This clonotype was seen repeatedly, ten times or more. CDR3 coding DNA: TGTGCCAGCAGTTACGGACACCCCACAGATACGCAGTATTTT. As protein: CASSYGHPTDTQYF. The chain employs TRBV27 and TRBJ2-3, with D possibly TRBD1 on 5 matching bases. The ends were cut back, 4 bases at V and 2 bases at J, with 10 bases in the middle. CDR1 MNHEY and CDR2 SMNVEV come from the germline V gene (reference sequence). The CDR3 has 14 amino acids.

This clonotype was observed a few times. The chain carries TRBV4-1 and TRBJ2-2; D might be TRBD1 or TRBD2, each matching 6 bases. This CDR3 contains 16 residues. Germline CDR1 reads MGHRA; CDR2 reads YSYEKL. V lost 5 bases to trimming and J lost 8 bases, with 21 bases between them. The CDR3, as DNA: TGCGCCAGCAGCTTTGAACCTCGGGGGCAAGAGGGGGAGCTGTTTTTT. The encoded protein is CASSFEPRGQEGELFF.

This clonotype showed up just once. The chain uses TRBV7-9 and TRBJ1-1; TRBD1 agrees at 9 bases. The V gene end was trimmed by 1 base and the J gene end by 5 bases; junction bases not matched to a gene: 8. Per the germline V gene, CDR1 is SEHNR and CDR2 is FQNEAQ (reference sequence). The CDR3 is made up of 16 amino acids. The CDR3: CASSLGPAGTGTEAFF. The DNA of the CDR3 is TGTGCCAGCAGCTTAGGCCCCGCAGGGACAGGGACTGAAGCTTTCTTT.

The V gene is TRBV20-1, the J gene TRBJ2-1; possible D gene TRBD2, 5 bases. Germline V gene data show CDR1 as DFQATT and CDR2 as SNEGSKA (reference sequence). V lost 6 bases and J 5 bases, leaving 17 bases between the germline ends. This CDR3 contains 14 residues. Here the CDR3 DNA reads TGCAGTGCCACCGGGTGGACTTTGGACAATGAGCAGTTCTTC. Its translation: CSATGWTLDNEQFF.